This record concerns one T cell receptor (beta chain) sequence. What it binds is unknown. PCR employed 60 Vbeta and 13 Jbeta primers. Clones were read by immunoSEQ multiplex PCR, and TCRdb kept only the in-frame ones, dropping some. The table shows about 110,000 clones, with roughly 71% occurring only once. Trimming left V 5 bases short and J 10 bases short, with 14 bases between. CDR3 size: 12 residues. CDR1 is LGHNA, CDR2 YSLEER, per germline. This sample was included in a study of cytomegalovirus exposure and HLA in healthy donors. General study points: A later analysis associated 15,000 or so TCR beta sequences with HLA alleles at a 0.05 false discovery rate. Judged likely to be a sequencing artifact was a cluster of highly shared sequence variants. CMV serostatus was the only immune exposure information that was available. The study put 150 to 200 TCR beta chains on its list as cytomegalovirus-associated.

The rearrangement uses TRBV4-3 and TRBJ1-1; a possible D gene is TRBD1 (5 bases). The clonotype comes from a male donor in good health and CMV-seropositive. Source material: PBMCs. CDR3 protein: CASSETTGTAFF. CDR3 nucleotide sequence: TGCGCCAGCAGCGAAACCACAGGAACAGCTTTCTTT.